This entry lists 30 T cell receptor beta chains sequenced from one sample in a study of T cell responses to AZD1222 COVID-19 vaccine. TCRdb's table, derived via immunoSEQ multiplex PCR, lists solely in-frame clones and lacks some. The sample has roughly 140,000 clones, approximately 90% seen once. This material consisted of peripheral blood, taken on day 0 of AZD1222 vaccination. These receptor sequences come from an adult in good health.

The chain links TRBV7-8 to TRBJ2-2; D could derive from TRBD1 or TRBD2 (6 bases each). Per germline, CDR1 SGHVS and CDR2 FQNEAQ. The CDR3 loop spans 14 amino acids. V lost 8 bases and J lost 5, with 15 bases in between. CDR3: CASWNREVTGELFF. The CDR3 coding sequence is TGTGCCAGCTGGAACAGGGAGGTAACCGGGGAGCTGTTTTTT.

The V call is TRBV19, the J call TRBJ1-5, with 7 bases identical to TRBD1. V gave up 7 bases and J gave up 1 base; unmatched junction bases: 7. From germline, CDR1 is LNHDA and CDR2 SQIVND (reference sequence). This CDR3 region has 15 residues. The CDR3 nucleotides read TGTGCCAGTACCGACAGGGTGGGGAGCAATCAGCCCCAGCATTTT. This sequence encodes CASTDRVGSNQPQHF. The full variable domain, with the rest looked up from reference TRBV19 and TRBJ1-5, is DGGITQSPKYLFRKEGQNVTLSCEQNLNHDAMYWYRQDPGQGLRLIYYSQIVNDFQKGDIAEGYSVSREKKESFPLTVTSAQKNPTAFYLCASTDRVGSNQPQHFGDGTRLSIL.

The J gene is TRBJ2-7, the V gene TRBV19; maybe TRBD1 (5 bases). The CDR3 contains 15 residues. Germline CDR1 is LNHDA and CDR2 is SQIVND (reference sequence). Deletions cut 3 bases from V and 4 bases from J, with 16 bases between. Here the CDR3 reads CASSINAWGGYEQYF. CDR3 in DNA: TGTGCCAGTAGTATCAACGCCTGGGGCGGATACGAGCAGTACTTC.

The chain recombines TRBV14 with TRBJ1-1; D gene unclear. The V end lost 2 bases, the J end lost 6 bases, and 16 bases lay between the germline ends. This CDR3 comprises 15 residues. Germline V lookup: CDR1 SGHDN, CDR2 FVKESK. The DNA of the CDR3 is TGTGCCAGCAGCCAAATTTTGGCGGCCGAAGCTGAAGCTTTCTTT. This gives the protein CASSQILAAEAEAFF.

The J gene is TRBJ2-2, the V gene TRBV19; D could derive from TRBD1 or TRBD2 (7 bases each). V gave up 3 bases and J gave up 7 bases, with 15 bases separating them. The CDR3 sequence is 15 residues long. Looked up from germline, CDR1 is LNHDA and CDR2 is SQIVND (reference sequence). This CDR3 is CASSMVQGGFGELFF. The CDR3 bases are TGTGCCAGTAGTATGGTCCAGGGGGGGTTCGGGGAGCTGTTTTTT.

The chain recombines TRBV6-5 with TRBJ2-1, with D uncertain. The germline V gene has CDR1 MNHEY and CDR2 SVGAGI. V lost 2 bases and J lost 0, with 11 bases in between. The CDR3 sequence is 16 residues long. The CDR3 nucleotides are TGTGCCAGCAGTTACGATACCGCGAGCTCCTACAATGAGCAGTTCTTC. Translation gives CASSYDTASSYNEQFF.

V is TRBV18 and J is TRBJ2-5, with 9 bases fitting TRBD2. Losses at the gene ends were 6 bases for V and 1 base for J; bases not matched to a gene: 9. CDR3 length: 16 amino acids. Germline V lookup: CDR1 KGHSH, CDR2 LQKENI. The CDR3 is CASSPAGGVSQETQYF. The DNA for the CDR3 is TGTGCCAGCTCGCCTGCGGGAGGGGTCTCCCAAGAGACCCAGTACTTC.

This chain links TRBV6-6 with TRBJ2-1, with a tentative D call TRBD1 (6 bases). V was pared by 5 bases and J by 1 base, with 21 bases between. CDR3 size: 18 residues. The germline gives CDR1 MNHNY, CDR2 SVGAGI (reference sequence). This CDR3 reads CASSRSPQGKISYNEQFF. The CDR3 nucleotides are TGTGCCAGCAGTCGGAGCCCACAGGGAAAAATTTCCTACAATGAGCAGTTCTTC.

The V gene is TRBV5-6, the J gene TRBJ1-2; 9 bases align to TRBD1. The CDR3 has 13 residues. After removal of 4 bases from V and 6 bases from J, the junction contained 4 bases not matched to a gene. Per germline, CDR1 SGHDT and CDR2 YYEEEE. The CDR3 sequence: CASSPGQGHGYTF. The CDR3 DNA reads as TGTGCCAGCAGCCCGGGACAGGGACATGGCTACACCTTC.

The rearrangement joins TRBV5-1 to TRBJ2-5, with 7 bases that match TRBD2. Per germline, CDR1 SGHRS and CDR2 YFSETQ. V was pared by 4 bases and J by 3 bases, with 6 bases of the junction left unmatched. The CDR3 sequence is 14 residues long. CDR3 sequence reads: CASSPGTTEETQYF. The CDR3, as DNA: TGCGCCAGCAGCCCCGGGACTACCGAAGAGACCCAGTACTTC.

The V gene is TRBV7-2, the J gene TRBJ2-5, with TRBD2 matching 7 bases. Germline V gene lookup returns CDR1 SGHTA and CDR2 FQGNSA. This CDR3 region has 17 residues. The J segment lost 5 bases and the V segment lost 5 bases, leaving 17 bases of the junction unmatched. DNA for the CDR3: TGTGCCAGCAGCCCGGGGGGAGCCCCAATGGGGAAGGAGACCCAGTACTTC. Protein sequence: CASSPGGAPMGKETQYF.

The J gene is TRBJ1-1, the V gene TRBV11-3; possible D gene TRBD1, 6 bases. Trimming shortened V by 5 bases and J by 6 bases, and 16 bases separated the two germline ends. The CDR3 runs 14 residues. Germline V gene sequence: CDR1 SGHNT, CDR2 YENEEA. In nucleotides, the CDR3 is TGTGCCAGCAGCCTAGGCGGGGGCCTCTCTGAAGCTTTCTTT. Its protein product is CASSLGGGLSEAFF.

The chain uses TRBV5-1 and TRBJ1-4; D gene uncertain. The V gene's germline CDR1 is SGHRS and CDR2 YFSETQ. Deletions cut 0 bases from V and 7 bases from J, with 16 bases between. The CDR3 extends over 16 amino acids. CDR3 loop: CASSLGGAVLSEKLFF. The CDR3 nucleotides are TGCGCCAGCAGCTTGGGGGGTGCGGTATTAAGTGAAAAACTGTTTTTT.

A single count supports this clone. The chain combines TRBV19 with TRBJ1-2, with 8 bases matching TRBD1. Germline V gives CDR1 LNHDA, CDR2 SQIVND (reference sequence). The CDR3 consists of 14 residues. V trimming: 5 bases; J trimming: 4 bases; junction bases outside the gene matches: 6. The CDR3 reads CASSGVQGVYGYTF. For the CDR3, the DNA is TGTGCCAGTAGTGGGGTACAGGGGGTCTATGGCTACACCTTC.

The sample holds one count of this clone. Here the CDR3 DNA reads TGCGCCAGCAGCCAGATCACACAGGGGAAAGAGACCCAGTACTTC. It yields the protein CASSQITQGKETQYF. The genes are TRBV4-1 and TRBJ2-5, with 7 bases fitting TRBD1. This CDR3 has 15 amino acids. CDR1 is MGHRA, CDR2 YSYEKL, per germline. J was trimmed by 3 bases and V by 3 bases; bases with no gene match: 7.

The rearrangement links TRBV30 to TRBJ2-2; D may be TRBD2 (6 bases). The germline V gene has CDR1 GTSNPN and CDR2 SVGIG (reference sequence). The CDR3 spans 11 residues. The CDR3 sequence is CAGGTLGELFF. CDR3 DNA sequence: TGTGCTGGGGGGACCCTCGGGGAGCTGTTTTTT.

In DNA form, the CDR3 reads TGCGCCAGCAGGGTCCAAATTGGCCCGCCGCTTTCCAATGAGCAGTTCTTC. Its protein product is CASRVQIGPPLSNEQFF. The rearrangement uses TRBV5-1 and TRBJ2-1; D call uncertain. This CDR3 region has 17 residues. Germline V gene sequence: CDR1 SGHRS, CDR2 YFSETQ. V was trimmed by 5 bases and J by 6 bases, leaving 24 bases between them.

This chain joins TRBV15 and TRBJ2-4; TRBD1 aligns across 7 bases. This CDR3 is 15 amino acids long. V shed 0 bases, J shed 7 bases, and the junction held 6 bases outside the gene matches. From germline, CDR1 is LNHNV and CDR2 YYDKDF (reference sequence). The CDR3 spells CATSRELQGWNIQYF. The CDR3, as DNA: TGTGCCACCAGCAGAGAGTTACAGGGGTGGAACATTCAGTACTTC.

This chain connects TRBV5-1 to TRBJ1-2, with TRBD1 matching 12 bases. V was clipped by 0 bases and J by 6 bases; unmatched bases: 3. The CDR3 is made up of 15 amino acids. Germline CDR1 SGHRS, CDR2 YFSETQ. DNA of the CDR3: TGCGCCAGCAGCTTGGGGGACAGGGGGCCCAATGGCTACACCTTC. Translation gives CASSLGDRGPNGYTF.

The chain links TRBV29-1 to TRBJ1-2; D is unclear. The CDR3 has 11 residues. Trimming left V 2 bases short and J 5 bases short, with 6 bases between. Germline CDR1 SQVTM, CDR2 ANQGSEA. The CDR3 loop reads CSVELGYGYTF. The CDR3 DNA sequence: TGCAGCGTTGAACTAGGGTATGGCTACACCTTC.

This clone was picked up one time. J is TRBJ1-5 and V is TRBV21-1; TRBD1, the table's D call, was not compared with the DNA. TRBV21-1 is noted as a pseudogene. The CDR3 consists of 17 residues. CDR3 sequence (DNA): TGTGCCAGCAGCTACTCTTACAGGGTTAAGAGCAATCAGCCCCAGCATTTT. It specifies CASSYSYRVKSNQPQHF.

This chain links TRBV15 with TRBJ1-1; D is perhaps TRBD1 (5 bases). Germline lookup yields CDR1 LNHNV and CDR2 YYDKDF (reference sequence). The CDR3 length is 16 residues. V lost 0 bases, J lost 4 bases, and 15 bases lay in between. The CDR3 is CATSRDLLGVSTEAFF. The CDR3, as DNA: TGTGCCACCAGCAGAGATCTTTTAGGGGTGAGCACTGAAGCTTTCTTT. The whole variable domain, remainder taken from reference TRBV15 and TRBJ1-1, is DAMVIQNPRYQVTQFGKPVTLSCSQTLNHNVMYWYQQKSSQAPKLLFHYYDKDFNNEADTPDNFQSRRPNTSFCFLDIRSPGLGDTAMYLCATSRDLLGVSTEAFFGQGTRLTVV.

The chain combines TRBV7-2 with TRBJ2-1; the match to TRBD2 covers 9 bases. J was trimmed by 0 bases and V by 5 bases; bases with no gene match: 11. Germline V gene data show CDR1 as SGHTA and CDR2 as FQGNSA. The CDR3 has 18 residues. The CDR3 DNA sequence: TGTGCCAGCAGCCTCGGACTAGCGCGCCGCCGCTCCTACAATGAGCAGTTCTTC. Residues: CASSLGLARRRSYNEQFF.

The chain carries TRBV12-5 and TRBJ2-1; D is unresolved. V dropped 0 bases and J dropped 4 bases, with 10 bases sitting between them. There are 15 residues in the CDR3. Germline V gives CDR1 LGHNT, CDR2 FRNRAP. DNA of the CDR3: TGTGCTAGTGGTTTGGTACTGCCACCGTACAATGAGCAGTTCTTC. Its protein product is CASGLVLPPYNEQFF.

The V call is TRBV4-1, the J call TRBJ1-3, with unresolved D. CDR3 length: 11 residues. Germline V CDR1 and CDR2: MGHRA, YSYEKL. Trimming left V 6 bases short and J 6 bases short, with 6 bases between. Here the CDR3 reads CASRAKNTIYF. DNA for the CDR3: TGCGCCAGCAGGGCCAAAAACACCATATATTTT.

The chain recombines TRBV6-5 with TRBJ2-1; 7 positions match TRBD2. The V gene's germline CDR1 is MNHEY and CDR2 SVGAGI. With V trimmed by 6 bases and J by 6 bases, 11 bases remained unmatched. CDR3 length: 15 residues. The CDR3: CASRVPGRTSNEQFF. Here the CDR3 DNA reads TGTGCCAGCAGGGTACCGGGACGGACTAGCAATGAGCAGTTCTTC.

This clone was seen a few times. The gene calls are TRBV19 and TRBJ1-5; no firm D call. This CDR3 is built from 16 residues. CDR1 is LNHDA, CDR2 SQIVND, per germline (reference sequence). V lost 6 bases and J lost 0, with 15 bases in between. DNA for the CDR3: TGTGCCAGTAGCCTCCGTTGGCGGAATAGCAATCAGCCCCAGCATTTT. Translated: CASSLRWRNSNQPQHF. Together with reference TRBV19 and TRBJ1-5, the CDR3 gives the full variable domain: DGGITQSPKYLFRKEGQNVTLSCEQNLNHDAMYWYRQDPGQGLRLIYYSQIVNDFQKGDIAEGYSVSREKKESFPLTVTSAQKNPTAFYLCASSLRWRNSNQPQHFGDGTRLSIL.

The chain joins TRBV1 to TRBJ2-3; TRBD2 is taken as the D call from the table, unchecked against the DNA. TRBV1 is assigned pseudogene status. This CDR3 is 19 amino acids long. CDR3 residues: CTSSQSTSGRGFATDTQYF. CDR3 nucleotides: TGCACCAGCAGCCAATCCACTAGCGGGAGAGGTTTTGCGACAGATACGCAGTATTTT.

The rearrangement joins TRBV14 to TRBJ2-7, with D perhaps matching TRBD1 (5 bases). The CDR3 is 14 residues long. The germline V gene encodes CDR1 SGHDN and CDR2 FVKESK. V was pared by 6 bases and J by 0 bases, with 12 bases between. CDR3 residues: CASRPRQGSYEQYF. The CDR3 DNA reads TGTGCCAGCAGACCCCGGCAGGGCTCCTACGAGCAGTACTTC.

The chain combines TRBV7-2 with TRBJ1-5; weak D call: TRBD1 (5 bases). This CDR3 region has 13 residues. The V gene lost 5 bases and the J gene lost 11 bases, with 16 bases spanning the gap. Germline CDR1 SGHTA, CDR2 FQGNSA. The CDR3 region has the DNA TGTGCCAGCAGCCCGACAGTCCTCCAGGCCCAGCATTTT. It yields the protein CASSPTVLQAQHF.